This T cell receptor beta chain was sequenced during a study of CD8+ T cells in alopecia areata. Investigators isolated RNA and reverse transcribed it into cDNA to act as the sequencing template. Clones were sequenced by immunoSEQ multiplex PCR, and TCRdb holds only the in-frame ones, with some missing. In the table there are roughly 76,000 clones, around 30% of which are singletons. Germline lookup yields CDR1 SQVTM and CDR2 ANQGSEA. V lost 7 bases and J lost 2; bases outside the gene matches: 6. The CDR3 covers 13 residues. Treatment meaning: oral pan-JAK inhibitor, 5-10 mg twice daily. This receptor was taken from a human donor with alopecia areata. This rearrangement joins TRBV29-1 to TRBJ1-2; 8 nucleotides agree with TRBD1. Source: CD8+ T cells sorted from blood, taken at week 4, from a patient treated with tofacitinib. The CDR3: CSADRTGNYGYTF. Here the CDR3 DNA reads TGCAGCGCCGACCGGACAGGGAACTATGGCTACACCTTC.